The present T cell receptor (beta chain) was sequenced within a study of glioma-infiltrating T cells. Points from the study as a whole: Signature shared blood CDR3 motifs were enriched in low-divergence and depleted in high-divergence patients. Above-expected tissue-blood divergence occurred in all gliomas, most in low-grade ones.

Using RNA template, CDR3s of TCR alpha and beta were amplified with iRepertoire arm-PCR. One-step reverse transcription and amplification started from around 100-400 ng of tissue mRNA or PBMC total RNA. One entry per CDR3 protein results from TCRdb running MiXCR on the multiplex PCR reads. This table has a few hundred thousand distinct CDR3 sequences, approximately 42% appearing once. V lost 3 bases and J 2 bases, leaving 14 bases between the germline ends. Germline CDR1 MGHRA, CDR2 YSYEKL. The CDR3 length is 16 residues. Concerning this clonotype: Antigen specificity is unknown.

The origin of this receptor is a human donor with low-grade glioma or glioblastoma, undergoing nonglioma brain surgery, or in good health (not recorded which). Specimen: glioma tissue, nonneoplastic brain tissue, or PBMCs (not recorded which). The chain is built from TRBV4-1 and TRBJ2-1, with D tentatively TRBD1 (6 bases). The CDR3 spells CASSQDRGLAYNEQFF. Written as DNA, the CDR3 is TGCGCCAGCAGCCAGGACAGAGGGCTAGCCTACAATGAGCAGTTCTTC.